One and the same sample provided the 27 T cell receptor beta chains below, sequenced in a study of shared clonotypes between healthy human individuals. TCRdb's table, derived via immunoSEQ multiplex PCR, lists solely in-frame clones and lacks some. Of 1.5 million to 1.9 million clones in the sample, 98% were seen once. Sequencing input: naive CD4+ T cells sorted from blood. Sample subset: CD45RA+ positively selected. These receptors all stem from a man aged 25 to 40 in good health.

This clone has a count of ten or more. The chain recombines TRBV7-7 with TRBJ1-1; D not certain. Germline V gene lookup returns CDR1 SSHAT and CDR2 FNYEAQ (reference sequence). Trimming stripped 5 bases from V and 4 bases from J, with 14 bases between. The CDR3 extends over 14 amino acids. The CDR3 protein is CASSPNVGGTEAFF. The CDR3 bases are TGTGCCAGCAGCCCAAATGTGGGTGGCACTGAAGCTTTCTTT.

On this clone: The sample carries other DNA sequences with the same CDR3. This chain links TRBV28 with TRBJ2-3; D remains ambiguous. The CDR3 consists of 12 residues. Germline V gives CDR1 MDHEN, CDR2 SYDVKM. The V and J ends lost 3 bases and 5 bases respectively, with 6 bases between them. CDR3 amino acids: CASSLLRDTQYF. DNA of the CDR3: TGTGCCAGCAGTTTGCTGAGAGATACGCAGTATTTT.

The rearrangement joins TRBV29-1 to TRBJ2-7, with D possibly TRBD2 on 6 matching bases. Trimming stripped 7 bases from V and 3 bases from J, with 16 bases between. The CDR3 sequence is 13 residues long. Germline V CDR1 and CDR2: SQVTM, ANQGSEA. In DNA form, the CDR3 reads TGCAGCGCTTACCCAGGGCGGGGCTACGAGCAGTACTTC. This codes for CSAYPGRGYEQYF.

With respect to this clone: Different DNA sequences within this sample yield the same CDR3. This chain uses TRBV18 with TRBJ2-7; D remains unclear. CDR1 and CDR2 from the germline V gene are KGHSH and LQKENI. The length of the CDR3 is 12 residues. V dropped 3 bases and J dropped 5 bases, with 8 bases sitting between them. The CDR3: CASSPSRDEQYF. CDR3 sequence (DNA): TGTGCCAGCTCACCGTCTAGGGACGAGCAGTACTTC.

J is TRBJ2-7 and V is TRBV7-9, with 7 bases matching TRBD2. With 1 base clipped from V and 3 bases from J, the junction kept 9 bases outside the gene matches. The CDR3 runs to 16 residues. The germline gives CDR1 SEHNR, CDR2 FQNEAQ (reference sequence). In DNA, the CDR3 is TGTGCCAGCAGCTTAGTGGGAGCGGGAATCGGCTACGAGCAGTACTTC. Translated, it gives CASSLVGAGIGYEQYF. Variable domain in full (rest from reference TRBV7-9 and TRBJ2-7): DTGVSQNPRHKITKRGQNVTFRCDPISEHNRLYWYRQTLGQGPEFLTYFQNEAQLEKSRLLSDRFSAERPKGSFSTLEIQRTEQGDSAMYLCASSLVGAGIGYEQYFGPGTRLTVT.

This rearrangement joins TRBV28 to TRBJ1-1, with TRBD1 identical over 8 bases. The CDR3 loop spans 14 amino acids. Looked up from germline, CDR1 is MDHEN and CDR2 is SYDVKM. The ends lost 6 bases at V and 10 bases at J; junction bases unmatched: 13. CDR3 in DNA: TGTGCCAGCAGAACCGGGACAGGACCCTGGGGAGCTTTCTTT. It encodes CASRTGTGPWGAFF. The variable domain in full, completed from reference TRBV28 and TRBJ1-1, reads DVKVTQSSRYLVKRTGEKVFLECVQDMDHENMFWYRQDPGLGLRLIYFSYDVKMKEKGDIPEGYSVSREKKERFSLILESASTNQTSMYLCASRTGTGPWGAFFGQGTRLTVV.

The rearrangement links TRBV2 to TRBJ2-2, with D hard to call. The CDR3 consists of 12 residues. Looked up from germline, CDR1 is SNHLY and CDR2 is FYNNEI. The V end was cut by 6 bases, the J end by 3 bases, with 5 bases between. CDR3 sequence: CASRRDTGELFF. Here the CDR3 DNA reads TGTGCCAGCAGAAGGGACACCGGGGAGCTGTTTTTT. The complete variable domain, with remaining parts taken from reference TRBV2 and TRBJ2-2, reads EPEVTQTPSHQVTQMGQEVILRCVPISNHLYFYWYRQILGQKVEFLVSFYNNEISEKSEIFDDQFSVERPDGSNFTLKIRSTKLEDSAMYFCASRRDTGELFFGEGSRLTVL.

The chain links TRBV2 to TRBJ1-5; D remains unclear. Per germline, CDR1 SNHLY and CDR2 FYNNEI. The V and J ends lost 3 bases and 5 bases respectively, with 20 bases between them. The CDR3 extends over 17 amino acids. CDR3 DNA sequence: TGTGCCAGCAGTGAGAGGGTTATAGTTTCAGGAGATCAGCCCCAGCATTTT. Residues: CASSERVIVSGDQPQHF. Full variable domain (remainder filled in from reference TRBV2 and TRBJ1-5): EPEVTQTPSHQVTQMGQEVILRCVPISNHLYFYWYRQILGQKVEFLVSFYNNEISEKSEIFDDQFSVERPDGSNFTLKIRSTKLEDSAMYFCASSERVIVSGDQPQHFGDGTRLSIL.

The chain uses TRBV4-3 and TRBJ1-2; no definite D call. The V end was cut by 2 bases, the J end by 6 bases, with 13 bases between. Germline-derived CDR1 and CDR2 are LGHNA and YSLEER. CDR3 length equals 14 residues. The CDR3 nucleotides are TGCGCCAGCAGCCAACAACACACTGCGGATGGCTACACCTTC. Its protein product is CASSQQHTADGYTF.

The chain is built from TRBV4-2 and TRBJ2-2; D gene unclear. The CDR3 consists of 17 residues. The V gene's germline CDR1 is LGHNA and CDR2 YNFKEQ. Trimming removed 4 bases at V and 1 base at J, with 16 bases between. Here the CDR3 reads CASSPSPASMNTGELFF. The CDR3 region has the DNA TGTGCCAGCAGCCCATCCCCGGCGAGTATGAACACCGGGGAGCTGTTTTTT.

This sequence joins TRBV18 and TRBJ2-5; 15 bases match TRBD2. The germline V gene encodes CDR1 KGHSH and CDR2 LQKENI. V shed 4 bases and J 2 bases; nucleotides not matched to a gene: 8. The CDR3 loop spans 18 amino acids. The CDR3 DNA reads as TGTGCCAGCTCACAGGGACTAGCGGGAGGTGGTGTACAAGAGACCCAGTACTTC. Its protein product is CASSQGLAGGGVQETQYF.

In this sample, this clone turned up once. In DNA form, the CDR3 reads TGTGCCAGCAGCGTAGGCGGGAGGAGTTCTGATGAGCAGTTCTTC. It is translated as CASSVGGRSSDEQFF. The chain carries TRBV9 and TRBJ2-1; TRBD2 agrees at 8 bases. Germline assignment: CDR1 SGDLS and CDR2 YYNGEE. The CDR3 loop spans 15 amino acids. Trimming at V came to 0 bases and at J to 8 bases, leaving 7 bases not matched to a gene.

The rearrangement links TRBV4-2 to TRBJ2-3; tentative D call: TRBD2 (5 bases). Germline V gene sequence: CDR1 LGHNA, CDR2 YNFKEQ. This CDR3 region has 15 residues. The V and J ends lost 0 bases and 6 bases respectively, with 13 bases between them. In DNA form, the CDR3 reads TGTGCCAGCAGCCAAGATAGACTGAGGGTTGATACGCAGTATTTT. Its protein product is CASSQDRLRVDTQYF.

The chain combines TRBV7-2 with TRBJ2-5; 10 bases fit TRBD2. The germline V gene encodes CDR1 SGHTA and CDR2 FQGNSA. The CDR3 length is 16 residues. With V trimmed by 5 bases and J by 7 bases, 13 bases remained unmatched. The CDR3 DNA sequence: TGTGCCAGCAGCCCCGGGAGGCTAGCGGGAGAAGGGACCCAGTACTTC. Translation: CASSPGRLAGEGTQYF.

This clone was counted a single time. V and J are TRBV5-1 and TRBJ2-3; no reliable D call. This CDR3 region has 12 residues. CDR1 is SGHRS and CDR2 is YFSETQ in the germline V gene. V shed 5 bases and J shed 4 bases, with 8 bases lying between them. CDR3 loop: CASRSQADTQYF. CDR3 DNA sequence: TGCGCCAGCAGGAGCCAGGCAGATACGCAGTATTTT.

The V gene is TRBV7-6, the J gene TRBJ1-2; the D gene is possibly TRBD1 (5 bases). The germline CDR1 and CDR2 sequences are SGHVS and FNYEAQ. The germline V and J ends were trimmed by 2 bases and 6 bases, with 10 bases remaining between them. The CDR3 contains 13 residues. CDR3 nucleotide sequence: TGTGCCAGCAGCTTACGGACAACGGATGGCTACACCTTC. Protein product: CASSLRTTDGYTF.

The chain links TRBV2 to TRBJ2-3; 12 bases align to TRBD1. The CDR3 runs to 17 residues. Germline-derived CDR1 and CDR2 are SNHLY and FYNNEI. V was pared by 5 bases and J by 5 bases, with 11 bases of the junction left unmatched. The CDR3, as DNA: TGTGCCAGCAGTCCCCTCGCCGGGACAGGGGGCGGAGATACGCAGTATTTT. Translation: CASSPLAGTGGGDTQYF.

CDR3 loop: CASGRGGAAEQYF. DNA for the CDR3: TGCGCCAGCGGGAGGGGCGGCGCCGCCGAGCAGTACTTC. J is TRBJ2-7 and V is TRBV10-2; 7 nucleotides line up with TRBD2. The CDR3 consists of 13 residues. After removal of 8 bases from V and 6 bases from J, the junction contained 10 bases not matched to a gene. Germline V lookup: CDR1 WSHSY, CDR2 SAAADI.

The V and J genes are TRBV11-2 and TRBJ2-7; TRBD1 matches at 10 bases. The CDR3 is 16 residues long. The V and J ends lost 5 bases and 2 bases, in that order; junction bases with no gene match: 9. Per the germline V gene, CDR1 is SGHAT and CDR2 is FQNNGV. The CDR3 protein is CASSLPAGTGAYEQYF. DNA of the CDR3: TGTGCCAGCAGCCTCCCTGCCGGGACAGGGGCCTACGAGCAGTACTTC. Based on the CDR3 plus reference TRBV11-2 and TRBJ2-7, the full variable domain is EAGVAQSPRYKIIEKRQSVAFWCNPISGHATLYWYQQILGQGPKLLIQFQNNGVVDDSQLPKDRFSAERLKGVDSTLKIQPAKLEDSAVYLCASSLPAGTGAYEQYFGPGTRLTVT.

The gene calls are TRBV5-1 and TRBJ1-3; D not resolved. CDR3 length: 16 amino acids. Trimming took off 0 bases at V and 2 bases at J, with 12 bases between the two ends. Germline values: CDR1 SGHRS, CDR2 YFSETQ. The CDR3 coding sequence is TGCGCCAGCAGCTTGGGGCAGGTTTTCCCTGGAAACACCATATATTTT. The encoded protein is CASSLGQVFPGNTIYF.

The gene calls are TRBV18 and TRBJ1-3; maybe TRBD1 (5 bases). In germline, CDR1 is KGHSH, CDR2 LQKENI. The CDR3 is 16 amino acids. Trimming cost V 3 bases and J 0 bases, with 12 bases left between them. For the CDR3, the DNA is TGTGCCAGCTCACCTGGGACGTTCCGCTCTGGAAACACCATATATTTT. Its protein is CASSPGTFRSGNTIYF.

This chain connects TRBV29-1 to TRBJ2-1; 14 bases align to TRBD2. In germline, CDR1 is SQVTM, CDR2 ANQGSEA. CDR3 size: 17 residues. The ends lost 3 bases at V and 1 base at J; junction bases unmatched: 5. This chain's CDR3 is CSVEGLAGVISYNEQFF. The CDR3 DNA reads TGCAGCGTTGAGGGACTAGCGGGAGTAATTTCCTACAATGAGCAGTTCTTC.

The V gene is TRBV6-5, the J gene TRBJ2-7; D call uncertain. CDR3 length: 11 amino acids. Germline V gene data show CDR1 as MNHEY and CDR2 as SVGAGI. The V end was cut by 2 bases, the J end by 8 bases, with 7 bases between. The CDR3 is CASSYRTKQYF. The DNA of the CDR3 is TGTGCCAGCAGTTACCGGACCAAGCAGTACTTC.

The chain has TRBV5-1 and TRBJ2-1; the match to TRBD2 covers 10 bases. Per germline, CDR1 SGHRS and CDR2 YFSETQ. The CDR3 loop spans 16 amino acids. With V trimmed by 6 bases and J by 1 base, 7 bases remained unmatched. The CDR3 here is CASMTSSGSSYNEQFF. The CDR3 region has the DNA TGCGCCAGCATGACGTCTAGCGGGAGTTCCTACAATGAGCAGTTCTTC.

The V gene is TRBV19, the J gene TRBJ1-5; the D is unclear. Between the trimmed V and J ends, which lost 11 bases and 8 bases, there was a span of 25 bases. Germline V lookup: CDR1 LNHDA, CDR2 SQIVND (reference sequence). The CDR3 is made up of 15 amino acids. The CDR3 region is CAAKGGSTQKEPQHF. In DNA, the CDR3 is TGTGCCGCAAAGGGAGGGAGCACCCAGAAGGAGCCCCAGCATTTT.

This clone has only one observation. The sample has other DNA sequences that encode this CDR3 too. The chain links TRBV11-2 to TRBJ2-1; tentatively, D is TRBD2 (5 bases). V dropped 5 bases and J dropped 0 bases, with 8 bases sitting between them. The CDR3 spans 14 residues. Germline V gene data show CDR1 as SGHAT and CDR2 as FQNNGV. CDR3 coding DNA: TGTGCCAGCAGCCTAGGGAGCTCCTACAATGAGCAGTTCTTC. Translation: CASSLGSSYNEQFF.

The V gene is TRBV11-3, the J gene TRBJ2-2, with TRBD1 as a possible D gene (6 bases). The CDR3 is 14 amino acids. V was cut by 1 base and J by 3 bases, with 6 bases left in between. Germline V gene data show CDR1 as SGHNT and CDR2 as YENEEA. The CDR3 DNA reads TGTGCCAGCAGCTTAGCAGGGGACACCGGGGAGCTGTTTTTT. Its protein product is CASSLAGDTGELFF. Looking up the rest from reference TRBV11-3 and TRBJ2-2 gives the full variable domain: EAGVVQSPRYKIIEKKQPVAFWCNPISGHNTLYWYLQNLGQGPELLIRYENEEAVDDSQLPKDRFSAERLKGVDSTLKIQPAELGDSAVYLCASSLAGDTGELFFGEGSRLTVL.